These 8 T cell receptor beta chains were sequenced from one sample in a study of T cell changes during pregnancy in multiple sclerosis. Here immunoSEQ multiplex PCR was the method, and the copy in TCRdb shows in-frame clones only, minus some. The repertoire holds about 44,000 clones, with roughly nine tenths as singletons. Sequenced material: CD4+ T cells from peripheral blood mononuclear cells, taken after pregnancy. All receptors derive from a female donor with multiple sclerosis, enrolled in a pregnancy study.

The V call is TRBV10-3, the J call TRBJ1-5; TRBD1 might be the D (6 bases). The CDR3 loop spans 15 amino acids. The germline V and J ends were trimmed by 3 bases and 5 bases, with 14 bases remaining between them. Germline loops: CDR1 ENHRY, CDR2 SYGVKD. Written as DNA, the CDR3 is TGTGCCATCAGTGACGGGACATCCGGGGATCAGCCCCAGCATTTT. Amino acid sequence: CAISDGTSGDQPQHF.

The sample holds one count of this clone. The V and J genes are TRBV6-5 and TRBJ2-3; 7 bases align to TRBD2. Trimming cost V 0 bases and J 2 bases; bases outside gene matches: 2. CDR1 is MNHEY and CDR2 is SVGAGI in the germline V gene. The CDR3 runs 15 residues. Written as DNA, the CDR3 is TGTGCCAGCAGTTACTCGGGACTATACACAGATACGCAGTATTTT. It yields the protein CASSYSGLYTDTQYF.

The gene calls are TRBV30 and TRBJ2-3, with D tentatively TRBD1 (5 bases). This CDR3 has 13 residues. Germline V lookup: CDR1 GTSNPN, CDR2 SVGIG (reference sequence). V was trimmed by 4 bases and J by 4 bases, leaving 12 bases between them. The CDR3 region has the DNA TGTGCCTGGATGTTGGACAAACCAGATACGCAGTATTTT. It codes for CAWMLDKPDTQYF.

The chain carries TRBV14 and TRBJ1-1; D not certain. The V gene's germline CDR1 is SGHDN and CDR2 FVKESK. The ends were cut back, 6 bases at V and 5 bases at J, with 13 bases in the middle. The length of the CDR3 is 13 residues. CDR3: CASRQHSGTEAFF. CDR3 nucleotide sequence: TGTGCCAGCAGGCAACATTCGGGAACTGAAGCTTTCTTT.

This clone was counted once. V and J are TRBV11-3 and TRBJ2-1; D remains ambiguous. The germline CDR1 and CDR2 sequences are SGHNT and YENEEA. V was pared by 1 base and J by 4 bases, with 5 bases between. The CDR3 contains 13 residues. In DNA form, the CDR3 reads TGTGCCAGCAGCTTAGGAGTATACAATGAGCAGTTCTTC. It encodes CASSLGVYNEQFF.

The chain is built from TRBV6-6 and TRBJ2-7; a weak D match, TRBD1 (7 bases). CDR1 and CDR2 (germline): MNHNY, SVGAGI (reference sequence). Between the trimmed V and J ends, which lost 6 bases and 2 bases, there was a span of 17 bases. The CDR3 consists of 15 residues. CDR3 region: CASRTGAGGPYEQYF. CDR3 bases: TGTGCCAGCAGAACAGGGGCCGGGGGCCCCTACGAGCAGTACTTC.

This chain uses TRBV27 with TRBJ2-5, with TRBD2 matching over 8 bases. CDR1 is MNHEY and CDR2 is SMNVEV in the germline V gene (reference sequence). V dropped 5 bases and J dropped 8; count of bases not matched to a gene: 10. The CDR3 extends over 14 amino acids. CDR3 coding DNA: TGTGCCAGCAGTAAGAGCGGGGGCCCGGGTACCCAGTACTTC. Protein sequence: CASSKSGGPGTQYF.

The chain couples TRBV6-1 to TRBJ2-7; 8 bases align to TRBD2. The CDR3 loop spans 14 amino acids. V shed 6 bases and J 6 bases; nucleotides not matched to a gene: 10. Germline V gene sequence: CDR1 MNHNS, CDR2 SASEGT. CDR3 coding DNA: TGTGCCAGCAGGAGGGAAGCGGGAGTAGGCGAGCAGTACTTC. This translates into CASRREAGVGEQYF.